Below, 18 T cell receptor beta chains from the same sample are listed, as sequenced in a study of T cells in Graves' hyperthyroidism and ophthalmopathy. TCR beta CDR3 sequences were amplified from RNA transcripts. Using the HTBI primer set, a first-round RT-PCR was run on the TCR CDR3. TCRdb re-called the multiplex PCR reads through MiXCR, storing one row per CDR3 protein. The profile shows approximately 430,000 distinct CDR3 sequences, around a sixth of them singletons. Sequenced sample: blood. Source of these receptors: a woman aged 18-30 years with Graves' hyperthyroidism.

The chain employs TRBV5-1 and TRBJ1-4, with 11 bases lining up with TRBD1. V dropped 4 bases and J dropped 1; count of bases not matched to a gene: 6. The CDR3 totals 17 residues. Germline CDR1 is SGHRS and CDR2 is YFSETQ. In DNA, the CDR3 is TGCGCCAGCAGCCTCGGACAGGGGGCTATAACTAATGAAAAACTGTTTTTT. Encoded protein: CASSLGQGAITNEKLFF.

This clonotype was seen more than once but under ten times. The genes are TRBV10-2 and TRBJ2-1; 8 nucleotides match TRBD2. V lost 6 bases to trimming and J lost 5 bases; unmatched junction nucleotides: 3. Germline V gives CDR1 WSHSY, CDR2 SAAADI. This CDR3 spans 13 amino acids. CDR3 nucleotides: TGCGCCAGCAGACTAGCGGATGACAATGAGCAGTTCTTC. Protein sequence: CASRLADDNEQFF.

This clonotype came up many times. The chain has TRBV11-2 and TRBJ2-7, with TRBD1 as a possible D gene (6 bases). This CDR3 has 15 amino acids. Germline V CDR1 and CDR2: SGHAT, FQNNGV. With 5 bases removed from V and 4 bases from J, the gap between germline ends came to 18 bases. DNA for the CDR3: TGTGCCAGCAGCCTCATCTCCCCTGGACAGTACGAGCAGTACTTC. Its protein is CASSLISPGQYEQYF.

This clonotype was seen ten or more times. The V call is TRBV3-1, the J call TRBJ2-1; no firm D call. Between the trimmed V and J ends, which lost 0 bases and 9 bases, there was a span of 12 bases. Germline CDR1 LGHDT, CDR2 YNNKEL (reference sequence). The CDR3 runs 14 residues. This chain's CDR3 is CASSQDRLTAEQFF. The CDR3 region has the DNA TGTGCCAGCAGCCAAGATAGGCTTACGGCTGAGCAGTTCTTC.

The CDR3 nucleotides read TGTGCCAGCAGCTTAACGAGCGGGAGACAGTACGAGCAGTACTTC. Its translation is CASSLTSGRQYEQYF. The chain couples TRBV7-3 to TRBJ2-7; 8 nucleotides match TRBD2. This CDR3 comprises 15 residues. CDR1 is SGHTA and CDR2 is FQGTGA in the germline V gene. V lost 0 bases and J lost 4; bases outside the gene matches: 5.

The genes are TRBV19 and TRBJ2-5; the D gene is possibly TRBD1 (5 bases). This CDR3 comprises 14 residues. The germline V gene encodes CDR1 LNHDA and CDR2 SQIVND (reference sequence). V lost 3 bases to trimming and J lost 5 bases, with 13 bases between them. The CDR3, as DNA: TGTGCCAGTAGTATCGCAGGGATTACGGAGACCCAGTACTTC. Translating gives CASSIAGITETQYF. Variable domain in full (rest from reference TRBV19 and TRBJ2-5): DGGITQSPKYLFRKEGQNVTLSCEQNLNHDAMYWYRQDPGQGLRLIYYSQIVNDFQKGDIAEGYSVSREKKESFPLTVTSAQKNPTAFYLCASSIAGITETQYFGPGTRLLVL.

This clonotype was observed a few times. The chain recombines TRBV6-1 with TRBJ1-3; D not resolved. Trimming left V 6 bases short and J 0 bases short, with 9 bases between. Germline assignment: CDR1 MNHNS and CDR2 SASEGT. The CDR3 contains 14 residues. CDR3: CASRPGRSGNTIYF. The CDR3 coding sequence is TGTGCCAGCAGACCCGGCCGCTCTGGAAACACCATATATTTT.

The sample holds many counts of this clonotype. The V gene is TRBV14, the J gene TRBJ2-1, with D possibly matching TRBD1 (5 bases). Trimming shortened V by 0 bases and J by 10 bases, and 16 bases separated the two germline ends. The CDR3 contains 15 residues. CDR1 and CDR2 from the germline V gene are SGHDN and FVKESK. For the CDR3, the DNA is TGTGCCAGCAGCCAAGAGGGGCGACCAAGGCAAGAGCAGTTCTTC. Its protein is CASSQEGRPRQEQFF.

With regard to this clonotype: With a much larger clone just one base away, this may be a read error. V is TRBV7-6 and J is TRBJ2-7; the match to TRBD2 covers 12 bases. Germline lookup yields CDR1 SGHVS and CDR2 FNYEAQ. The CDR3 contains 15 residues. In DNA, the CDR3 is TGTGCCAACAGCCAAGGACTAGCGGGATATGACGAGCAGTACTTC. Its protein is CANSQGLAGYDEQYF.

The CDR3 bases are TGCGCCAGCAGCTTGTATGGGGCGGGTGCCGTGTCAGATACGCAGTATTTT. The encoded protein is CASSLYGAGAVSDTQYF. The chain employs TRBV5-1 and TRBJ2-3, with D perhaps being TRBD1 or TRBD2 (5 bases each). This CDR3 is built from 17 residues. Trimming shortened V by 1 base and J by 4 bases, and 19 bases separated the two germline ends. Germline values: CDR1 SGHRS, CDR2 YFSETQ. Using reference TRBV5-1 and TRBJ2-3 for the parts outside the CDR3, the full variable domain is KAGVTQTPRYLIKTRGQQVTLSCSPISGHRSVSWYQQTPGQGLQFLFEYFSETQRNKGNFPGRFSGRQFSNSRSEMNVSTLELGDSALYLCASSLYGAGAVSDTQYFGPGTRLTVL.

The rearrangement links TRBV20-1 to TRBJ2-1; D gene ambiguous. Germline V gives CDR1 DFQATT, CDR2 SNEGSKA (reference sequence). Trimming cost V 4 bases and J 3 bases, with 13 bases left between them. The CDR3 runs to 14 residues. Here the CDR3 DNA reads TGCAGTGCTACTGTGGTCAGAAACTACAATGAGCAGTTCTTC. Amino acid sequence: CSATVVRNYNEQFF.

This clonotype was seen repeatedly, ten times or more. This sequence joins TRBV12-3 or TRBV12-4 and TRBJ1-5; no reliable D call. There are 17 residues in the CDR3. Trimming took off 2 bases at V and 5 bases at J, with 19 bases between the two ends. This chain's CDR3 is CASSLYLSGNMDQPQHF. CDR3 DNA sequence: TGTGCCAGCAGTTTATATCTCTCAGGAAATATGGATCAGCCCCAGCATTTT.

This clonotype was picked up a small number of times. The V and J genes are TRBV6-1 and TRBJ2-1; D remains ambiguous. The CDR3 covers 12 residues. V was pared by 8 bases and J by 4 bases, with 9 bases between. Per the germline V gene, CDR1 is MNHNS and CDR2 is SASEGT. CDR3 in DNA: TGTGCCAGCGGCGGCGTTTACAATGAGCAGTTCTTC. Translation: CASGGVYNEQFF.

The J gene is TRBJ1-5, the V gene TRBV28; 8 bases match TRBD1. Trimming cost V 6 bases and J 1 base; bases outside gene matches: 8. The CDR3 extends over 16 amino acids. Per the germline V gene, CDR1 is MDHEN and CDR2 is SYDVKM. The CDR3 DNA follows: TGTGCCAGCAGCGCGACAGGGGTGCAAAGCAATCAGCCCCAGCATTTT. As protein: CASSATGVQSNQPQHF.

In its sample, this clonotype was seen many times. The chain is built from TRBV12-3 or TRBV12-4 and TRBJ1-2, with TRBD1 matching over 10 bases. This CDR3 contains 16 residues. The V gene end was trimmed by 2 bases and the J gene end by 10 bases; junction bases not matched to a gene: 13. The CDR3 coding sequence is TGTGCCAGCAGTTTAAATTTGGGACAGGGGAGTCGAGTCTACACCTTC. Residues: CASSLNLGQGSRVYTF.

This chain uses TRBV5-1 with TRBJ2-2, with no clear D. The CDR3 contains 16 residues. V shed 2 bases and J shed 5 bases, with 16 bases lying between them. Germline V CDR1 and CDR2: SGHRS, YFSETQ. This CDR3 is CASSFSRWVVTGELFF. The CDR3 bases are TGCGCCAGCAGCTTTAGTCGCTGGGTGGTGACCGGGGAGCTGTTTTTT.

This chain uses TRBV20-1 with TRBJ1-2; D unclear. Trimming removed 0 bases at V and 0 bases at J, with 8 bases between. Germline assignment: CDR1 DFQATT and CDR2 SNEGSKA (reference sequence). CDR3 length equals 14 residues. The CDR3 sequence is CSAREDGTNYGYTF. CDR3 sequence (DNA): TGCAGTGCTAGAGAAGACGGAACTAACTATGGCTACACCTTC.

This clonotype was observed a handful of times. The chain joins TRBV4-1 to TRBJ2-5; 7 bases map to TRBD2. This CDR3 has 17 amino acids. V lost 0 bases and J lost 1; bases outside the gene matches: 8. The germline gives CDR1 MGHRA, CDR2 YSYEKL. CDR3 DNA: TGCGCCAGCAGCCAAGAGAGTGGGCGGGAGCGCCAAGAGACCCAGTACTTC. Translating it yields CASSQESGRERQETQYF.